The 27 T cell receptor beta chains below all came from one sample that was sequenced in a study of early T cells in non-severe SARS-CoV-2 infection (dated by TCRdb to the early 2020s). Library construction relied on 5' RACE. Sequencing was carried out with a NextSeq 500. TCRdb redid the processing of the public reads, applying fastp at Q25 and MiXCR, and retained in-frame beta chains. Rows are unified per CDR3 protein, each entry keeping the most common DNA and genes. The sample data list about 83,000 distinct CDR3 sequences, and 8% to 13% of these were observed just once. The ten largest make up 8% of the sample. Source: whole blood, taken at baseline. The source is an adult who was a healthcare worker with PCR-confirmed SARS-CoV-2 infection or an uninfected control (not recorded which).

This clonotype turned up a few times. This chain joins TRBV20-1 and TRBJ2-7, with D perhaps being TRBD1 or TRBD2 (5 bases each). Germline-derived CDR1 and CDR2 are DFQATT and SNEGSKA (reference sequence). The CDR3 extends over 15 amino acids. V lost 3 bases to trimming and J lost 2 bases, with 17 bases between them. The CDR3 here is CSARSVGAATYEQYF. The CDR3 DNA reads as TGCAGTGCTAGGTCCGTCGGGGCGGCTACCTACGAGCAGTACTTC.

This clonotype has only a few counts. The chain recombines TRBV6-5 with TRBJ2-3, with D uncertain. The CDR3 extends over 15 amino acids. Germline V gene data show CDR1 as MNHEY and CDR2 as SVGAGI. V shed 2 bases and J shed 5 bases, with 14 bases lying between them. The CDR3 sequence: CASSYEEESGDTQYF. In nucleotides, the CDR3 is TGTGCCAGCAGTTACGAGGAAGAGTCCGGAGATACGCAGTATTTT.

This clonotype was recorded a few times. The rearrangement links TRBV15 to TRBJ2-7; D unresolved. The germline V gene has CDR1 LNHNV and CDR2 YYDKDF (reference sequence). Trimming stripped 0 bases from V and 6 bases from J, with 6 bases between. CDR3 length equals 12 residues. The DNA for the CDR3 is TGTGCCACCAGCAGAGATTCGCGCGAGCAGTACTTC. This encodes CATSRDSREQYF.

Many counts were recorded for this clonotype. V gene TRBV7-9 combines with J gene TRBJ1-4, with unresolved D. In germline, CDR1 is SEHNR, CDR2 FQNEAQ (reference sequence). V was shortened by 1 base and J by 11 bases, with 8 bases between the two germline ends. The CDR3 is 12 amino acids. In nucleotides, the CDR3 is TGTGCCAGCAGCTTAGGTGGGCCGAAACTGTTTTTT. Its protein product is CASSLGGPKLFF.

The chain couples TRBV12-3 or TRBV12-4 to TRBJ2-5; TRBD2 agrees at 13 bases. The CDR3 loop spans 16 amino acids. Unmatched junction bases numbered 8, after V lost 4 bases and J lost 6 bases. CDR3 nucleotides: TGTGCCAGCAGTTCCACTAGCGGGAGGGCGGTAAAGACCCAGTACTTC. It encodes CASSSTSGRAVKTQYF.

The chain employs TRBV27 and TRBJ1-5, with D perhaps matching TRBD1 (6 bases). Germline loops: CDR1 MNHEY, CDR2 SMNVEV (reference sequence). The V end was cut by 5 bases, the J end by 3 bases, with 11 bases between. The CDR3 runs to 14 residues. CDR3 nucleotide sequence: TGTGCCAGCAGTCCAAACAGGGACAATCAGCCCCAGCATTTT. This sequence encodes CASSPNRDNQPQHF.

The genes are TRBV7-3 and TRBJ1-6; D gene uncertain. This CDR3 contains 15 residues. Germline assignment: CDR1 SGHTA and CDR2 FQGTGA. V gave up 5 bases and J gave up 8 bases, with 16 bases separating them. This CDR3 reads CASSLSGERDSPLHF. CDR3 DNA sequence: TGTGCCAGCAGCCTAAGCGGGGAAAGAGATTCACCCCTCCACTTT.

The V gene is TRBV28, the J gene TRBJ2-1, with D maybe TRBD2 (6 bases). V lost 2 bases to trimming and J lost 1 base, with 9 bases between them. Germline CDR1 and CDR2: MDHEN and SYDVKM. This CDR3 region has 15 residues. The CDR3 is CASSLAGRSYNEQFF. The CDR3 nucleotides read TGTGCCAGCAGTTTAGCGGGACGGTCCTACAATGAGCAGTTCTTC.

There are a few counts of this clonotype. This chain links TRBV7-2 with TRBJ2-5; D remains unclear. Per the germline V gene, CDR1 is SGHTA and CDR2 is FQGNSA. The CDR3 is 16 residues long. V lost 5 bases and J lost 2, with 18 bases in between. The CDR3 nucleotides read TGTGCCAGCAGCCCCCGCTTCGCCCCGGGTCAAGAGACCCAGTACTTC. It translates to CASSPRFAPGQETQYF.

This clonotype has more than one count but fewer than ten. This chain joins TRBV20-1 and TRBJ2-5; D is possibly TRBD2 (5 bases). This CDR3 has 15 residues. CDR1 DFQATT and CDR2 SNEGSKA come from the germline V gene (reference sequence). Deletions cut 5 bases from V and 1 base from J, with 17 bases between. CDR3 DNA sequence: TGCAGTGCTTCCCCGCCACTAGGCCCCCAAGAGACCCAGTACTTC. Protein: CSASPPLGPQETQYF.

This clonotype appeared a few times. The chain is built from TRBV7-7 and TRBJ2-1, with 7 nucleotides matching TRBD2. The CDR3 totals 15 residues. Germline values: CDR1 SSHAT, CDR2 FNYEAQ (reference sequence). V was pared by 5 bases and J by 8 bases, with 12 bases of the junction left unmatched. CDR3 bases: TGTGCCAGCAGCCCTAGCGGCGGGTTAGGGGATGAGCAGTTCTTC. Translating it yields CASSPSGGLGDEQFF.

This clonotype was picked up a small number of times. The chain joins TRBV27 to TRBJ1-1; D might be TRBD1 (5 bases). Per germline, CDR1 MNHEY and CDR2 SMNVEV (reference sequence). V dropped 5 bases and J dropped 4 bases, with 11 bases sitting between them. CDR3 length: 13 amino acids. CDR3 sequence: CASSPGLFTEAFF. The CDR3 nucleotides are TGTGCCAGCAGTCCAGGGCTTTTCACTGAAGCTTTCTTT.

This clonotype appeared a few times. This rearrangement joins TRBV5-1 to TRBJ2-7; D might be TRBD2 (6 bases). Germline values: CDR1 SGHRS, CDR2 YFSETQ. The V end lost 0 bases, the J end lost 2 bases, and 9 bases lay between the germline ends. The CDR3 is made up of 14 amino acids. Here the CDR3 reads CASSLDGSPYEQYF. The CDR3 DNA sequence: TGCGCCAGCAGCTTGGACGGGAGCCCCTACGAGCAGTACTTC.

This clonotype appeared once. The chain is built from TRBV12-3 or TRBV12-4 and TRBJ2-1; D uncertain. This CDR3 has 12 residues. Trimming took off 2 bases at V and 6 bases at J, with 5 bases between the two ends. CDR3 loop: CASSLKPNEQFF. The CDR3 region has the DNA TGTGCCAGCAGTTTAAAGCCCAATGAGCAGTTCTTC.

In this sample, this clonotype turned up many times. The chain employs TRBV5-1 and TRBJ2-7; D is ambiguous. Trimming pared 4 bases from V and 3 bases from J, leaving 14 bases between. The CDR3 length is 14 residues. Germline CDR1 reads SGHRS; CDR2 reads YFSETQ. CDR3 nucleotides: TGCGCCAGCAGCCCCTCTGACGGAGTCTACGAGCAGTACTTC. Its protein is CASSPSDGVYEQYF.

The chain carries TRBV27 and TRBJ2-2, with 7 bases aligning to TRBD1. Trimming removed 5 bases from V and 3 bases from J; junction bases left unmatched: 15. The CDR3 covers 18 residues. Per the germline V gene, CDR1 is MNHEY and CDR2 is SMNVEV (reference sequence). CDR3 region: CASSPQGQPFEHTGELFF. In DNA form, the CDR3 reads TGTGCCAGCAGTCCGCAGGGACAGCCTTTCGAACACACCGGGGAGCTGTTTTTT.

In its sample, this clonotype was seen many times. The chain uses TRBV15 and TRBJ2-5; 7 positions match TRBD1. The CDR3 is 14 amino acids. The V gene end was trimmed by 3 bases and the J gene end by 1 base; junction bases not matched to a gene: 2. The germline V gene encodes CDR1 LNHNV and CDR2 YYDKDF (reference sequence). The CDR3 sequence: CATSRGDSQETQYF. CDR3 sequence (DNA): TGTGCCACCAGCAGGGGGGACAGCCAAGAGACCCAGTACTTC.

The rearrangement uses TRBV11-2 and TRBJ1-5; 7 nucleotides agree with TRBD1. Germline loops: CDR1 SGHAT, CDR2 FQNNGV. The CDR3 contains 15 residues. V lost 5 bases and J lost 3; bases outside the gene matches: 7. The CDR3 loop reads CASSASTGLNQPQHF. In DNA, the CDR3 is TGTGCCAGCAGCGCCTCGACAGGGCTCAATCAGCCCCAGCATTTT. Complete variable domain (other parts from reference TRBV11-2 and TRBJ1-5): EAGVAQSPRYKIIEKRQSVAFWCNPISGHATLYWYQQILGQGPKLLIQFQNNGVVDDSQLPKDRFSAERLKGVDSTLKIQPAKLEDSAVYLCASSASTGLNQPQHFGDGTRLSIL.

The chain combines TRBV27 with TRBJ1-1; possible D gene TRBD1, 5 bases. CDR1 is MNHEY and CDR2 is SMNVEV in the germline V gene (reference sequence). V shed 5 bases and J shed 4 bases, with 11 bases lying between them. The CDR3 spans 13 residues. CDR3 sequence: CASSPGTGTEAFF. CDR3 nucleotides: TGTGCCAGCAGTCCCGGGACGGGCACTGAAGCTTTCTTT.

The J gene is TRBJ1-4, the V gene TRBV6-1; D is unresolved. Germline values: CDR1 MNHNS, CDR2 SASEGT. The CDR3 contains 13 residues. V lost 6 bases, J lost 3 bases, and 8 bases lay in between. CDR3 DNA sequence: TGTGCCAGCAGGGGTTACGCTAATGAAAAACTGTTTTTT. Its protein product is CASRGYANEKLFF.

In this sample, this clonotype turned up a few times. V gene TRBV7-3 combines with J gene TRBJ1-1; no definite D call. The V and J ends lost 0 bases and 11 bases respectively, with 13 bases between them. The length of the CDR3 is 13 residues. In germline, CDR1 is SGHTA, CDR2 FQGTGA. CDR3 in amino acids: CASSLTRQAVAFF. In DNA, the CDR3 is TGTGCCAGCAGCTTAACACGGCAGGCTGTGGCTTTCTTT. The variable domain in full, with the rest retrieved from reference TRBV7-3 and TRBJ1-1, is GAGVSQTPSNKVTEKGKYVELRCDPISGHTALYWYRQSLGQGPEFLIYFQGTGAADDSGLPNDRFFAVRPEGSVSTLKIQRTERGDSAVYLCASSLTRQAVAFFGQGTRLTVV.

The rearrangement uses TRBV28 and TRBJ2-1; D is undetermined. Germline-derived CDR1 and CDR2 are MDHEN and SYDVKM. The CDR3 sequence is 16 residues long. V lost 3 bases, J lost 0 bases, and 12 bases lay in between. CDR3 nucleotides: TGTGCCAGCAGTTTCCCCCGCGGCAGCTCCTACAATGAGCAGTTCTTC. Its protein product is CASSFPRGSSYNEQFF.

In the case of this clonotype: This sequence may be a read error, since a much larger clone differs from it by one base. The chain links TRBV2 to TRBJ2-7; D is possibly TRBD2 (5 bases). Germline V gene sequence: CDR1 SNHLY, CDR2 FYNNEI. CDR3 length: 13 residues. The CDR3 protein is CVSRGTSRDEQYF. The CDR3 nucleotides are TGTGTCAGTAGAGGAACTAGTCGCGACGAGCAGTACTTC.

The rearrangement uses TRBV5-1 and TRBJ2-7, with D perhaps TRBD1 or TRBD2 (5 bases each). V was cut by 7 bases and J by 2 bases, with 16 bases left in between. CDR3 length: 14 residues. From germline, CDR1 is SGHRS and CDR2 YFSETQ. CDR3 sequence: CASASGTPAYEQYF. The CDR3 DNA reads TGCGCCAGCGCTTCAGGGACCCCCGCCTACGAGCAGTACTTC.

This clonotype was counted a few times. V is TRBV9 and J is TRBJ2-5, with D unresolved. There are 12 residues in the CDR3. V shed 4 bases and J shed 6 bases, with 10 bases lying between them. Germline-derived CDR1 and CDR2 are SGDLS and YYNGEE. CDR3 nucleotide sequence: TGTGCCAGCAGCCTTCCCTTGAAGACCCAGTACTTC. Translation gives CASSLPLKTQYF.

This clonotype was observed at least ten times. J is TRBJ2-6 and V is TRBV12-3 or TRBV12-4; D not resolved. V gave up 5 bases and J gave up 1 base, with 6 bases separating them. The CDR3 has 14 amino acids. The DNA of the CDR3 is TGTGCCAGCAGTGGTGGGTCTGGGGCCAACGTCCTGACTTTC. Protein sequence: CASSGGSGANVLTF.

The DNA of the CDR3 is TGTGCCAGCCGAAAAATACAGGAGGGACCTAACTACGAGCAGTACTTC. Its translation is CASRKIQEGPNYEQYF. V and J are TRBV6-1 and TRBJ2-7; maybe TRBD2 (6 bases). V was pared by 8 bases and J by 3 bases, with 23 bases between. CDR1 and CDR2 (germline): MNHNS, SASEGT. This CDR3 is built from 16 residues.